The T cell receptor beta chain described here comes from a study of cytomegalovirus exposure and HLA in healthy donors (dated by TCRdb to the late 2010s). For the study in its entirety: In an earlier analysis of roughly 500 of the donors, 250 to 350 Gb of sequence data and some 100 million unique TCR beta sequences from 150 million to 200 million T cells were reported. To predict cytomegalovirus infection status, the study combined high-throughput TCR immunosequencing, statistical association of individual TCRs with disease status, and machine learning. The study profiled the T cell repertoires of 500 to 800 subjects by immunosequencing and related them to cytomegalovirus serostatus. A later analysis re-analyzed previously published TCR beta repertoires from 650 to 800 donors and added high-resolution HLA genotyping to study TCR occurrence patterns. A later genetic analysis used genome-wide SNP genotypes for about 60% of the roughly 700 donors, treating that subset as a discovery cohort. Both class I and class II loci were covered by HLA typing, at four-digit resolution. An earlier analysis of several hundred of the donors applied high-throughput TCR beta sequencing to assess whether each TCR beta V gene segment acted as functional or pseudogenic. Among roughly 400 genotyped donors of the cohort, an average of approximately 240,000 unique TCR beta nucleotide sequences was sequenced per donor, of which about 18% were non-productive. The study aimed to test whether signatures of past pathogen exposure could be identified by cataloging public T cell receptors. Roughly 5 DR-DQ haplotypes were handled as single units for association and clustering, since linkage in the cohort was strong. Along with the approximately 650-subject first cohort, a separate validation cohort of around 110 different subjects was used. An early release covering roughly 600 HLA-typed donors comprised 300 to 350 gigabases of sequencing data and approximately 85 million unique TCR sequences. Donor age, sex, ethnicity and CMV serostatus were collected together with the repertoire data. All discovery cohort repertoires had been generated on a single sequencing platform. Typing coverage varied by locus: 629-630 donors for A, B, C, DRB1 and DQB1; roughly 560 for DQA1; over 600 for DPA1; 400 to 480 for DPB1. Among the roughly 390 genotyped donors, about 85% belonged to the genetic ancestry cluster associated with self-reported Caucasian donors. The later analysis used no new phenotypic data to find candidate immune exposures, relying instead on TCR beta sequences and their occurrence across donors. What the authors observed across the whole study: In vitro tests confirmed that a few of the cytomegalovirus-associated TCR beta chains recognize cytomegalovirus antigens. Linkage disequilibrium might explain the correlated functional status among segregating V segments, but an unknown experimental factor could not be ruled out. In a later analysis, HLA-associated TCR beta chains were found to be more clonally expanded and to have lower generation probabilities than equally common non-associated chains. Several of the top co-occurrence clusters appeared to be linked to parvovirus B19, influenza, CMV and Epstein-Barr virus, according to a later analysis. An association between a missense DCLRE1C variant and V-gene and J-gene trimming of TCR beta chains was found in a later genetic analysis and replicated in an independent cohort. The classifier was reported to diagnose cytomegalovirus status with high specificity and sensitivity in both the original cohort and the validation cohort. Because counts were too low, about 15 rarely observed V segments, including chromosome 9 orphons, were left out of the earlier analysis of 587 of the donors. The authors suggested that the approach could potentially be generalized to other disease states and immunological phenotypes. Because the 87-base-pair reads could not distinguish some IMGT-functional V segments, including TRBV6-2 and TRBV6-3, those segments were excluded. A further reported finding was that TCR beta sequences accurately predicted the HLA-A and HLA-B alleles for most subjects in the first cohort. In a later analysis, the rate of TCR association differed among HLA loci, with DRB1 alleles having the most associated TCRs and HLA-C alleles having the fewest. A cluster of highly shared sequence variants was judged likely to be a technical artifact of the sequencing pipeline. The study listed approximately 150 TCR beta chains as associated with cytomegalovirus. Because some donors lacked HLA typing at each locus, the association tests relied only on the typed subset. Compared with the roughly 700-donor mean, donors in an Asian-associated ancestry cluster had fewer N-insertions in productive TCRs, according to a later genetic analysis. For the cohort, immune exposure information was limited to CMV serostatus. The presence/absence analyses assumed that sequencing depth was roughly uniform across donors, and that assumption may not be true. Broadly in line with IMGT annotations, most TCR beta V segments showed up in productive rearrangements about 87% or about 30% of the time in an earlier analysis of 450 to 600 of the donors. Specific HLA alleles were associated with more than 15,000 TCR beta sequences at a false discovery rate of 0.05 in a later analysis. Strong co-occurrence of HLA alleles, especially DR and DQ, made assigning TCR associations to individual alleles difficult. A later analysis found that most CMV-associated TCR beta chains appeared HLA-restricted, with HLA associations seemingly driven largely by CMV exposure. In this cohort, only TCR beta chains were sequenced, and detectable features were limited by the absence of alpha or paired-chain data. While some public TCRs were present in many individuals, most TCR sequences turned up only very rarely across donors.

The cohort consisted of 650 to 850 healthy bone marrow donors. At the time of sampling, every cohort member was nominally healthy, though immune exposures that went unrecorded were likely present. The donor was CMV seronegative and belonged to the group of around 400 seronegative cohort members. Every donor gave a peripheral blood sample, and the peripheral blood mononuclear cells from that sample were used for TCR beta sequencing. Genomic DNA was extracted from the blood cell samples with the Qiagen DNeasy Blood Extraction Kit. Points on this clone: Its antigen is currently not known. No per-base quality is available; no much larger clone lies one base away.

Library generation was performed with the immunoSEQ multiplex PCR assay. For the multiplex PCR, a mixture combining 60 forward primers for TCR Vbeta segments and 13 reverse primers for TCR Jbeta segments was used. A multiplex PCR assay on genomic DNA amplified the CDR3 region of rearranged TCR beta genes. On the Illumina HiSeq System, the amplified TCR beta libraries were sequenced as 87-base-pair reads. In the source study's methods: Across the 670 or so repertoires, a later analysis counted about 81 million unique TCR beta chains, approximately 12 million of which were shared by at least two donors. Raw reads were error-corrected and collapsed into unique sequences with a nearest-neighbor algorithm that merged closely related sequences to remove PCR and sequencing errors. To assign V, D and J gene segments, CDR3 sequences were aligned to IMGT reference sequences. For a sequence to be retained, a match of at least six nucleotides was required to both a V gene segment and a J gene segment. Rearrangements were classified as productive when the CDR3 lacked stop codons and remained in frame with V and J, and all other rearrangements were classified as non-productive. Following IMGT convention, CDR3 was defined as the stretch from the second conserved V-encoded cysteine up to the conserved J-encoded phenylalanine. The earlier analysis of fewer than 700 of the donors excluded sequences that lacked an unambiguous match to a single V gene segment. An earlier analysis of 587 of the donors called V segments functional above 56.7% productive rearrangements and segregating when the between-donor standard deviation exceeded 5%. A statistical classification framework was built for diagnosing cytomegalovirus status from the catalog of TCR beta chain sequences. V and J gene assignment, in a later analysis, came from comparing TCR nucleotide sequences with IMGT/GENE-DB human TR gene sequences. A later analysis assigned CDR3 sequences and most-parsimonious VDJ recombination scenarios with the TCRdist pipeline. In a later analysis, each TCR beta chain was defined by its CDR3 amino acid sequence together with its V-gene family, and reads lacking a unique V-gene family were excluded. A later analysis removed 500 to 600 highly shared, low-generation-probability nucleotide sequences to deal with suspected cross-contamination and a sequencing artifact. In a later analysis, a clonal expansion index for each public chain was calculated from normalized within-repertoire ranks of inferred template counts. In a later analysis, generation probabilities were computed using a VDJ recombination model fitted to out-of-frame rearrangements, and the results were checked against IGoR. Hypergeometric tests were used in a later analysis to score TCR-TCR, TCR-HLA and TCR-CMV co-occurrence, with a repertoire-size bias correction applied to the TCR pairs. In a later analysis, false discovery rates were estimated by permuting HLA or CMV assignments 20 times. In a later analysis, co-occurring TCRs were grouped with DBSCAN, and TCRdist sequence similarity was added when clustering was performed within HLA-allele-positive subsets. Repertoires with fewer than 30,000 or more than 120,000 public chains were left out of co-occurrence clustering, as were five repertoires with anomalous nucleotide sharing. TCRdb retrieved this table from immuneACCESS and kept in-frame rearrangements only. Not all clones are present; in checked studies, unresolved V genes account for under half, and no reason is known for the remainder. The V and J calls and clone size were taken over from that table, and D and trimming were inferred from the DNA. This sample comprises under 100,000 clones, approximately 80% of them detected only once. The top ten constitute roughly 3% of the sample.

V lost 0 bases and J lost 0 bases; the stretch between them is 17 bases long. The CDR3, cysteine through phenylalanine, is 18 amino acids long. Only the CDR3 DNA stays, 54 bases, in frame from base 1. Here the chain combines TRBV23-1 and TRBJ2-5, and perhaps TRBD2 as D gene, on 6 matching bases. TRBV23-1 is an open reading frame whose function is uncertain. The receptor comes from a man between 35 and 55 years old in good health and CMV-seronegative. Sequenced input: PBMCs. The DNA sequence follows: TGCGCCAGCAGTCAATCGGAAAGTTCCGGGACTCACCAAGAGACCCAGTACTTC. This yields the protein CASSQSESSGTHQETQYF.